Each of the 29 T cell receptor beta chains below was sequenced from the same sample in a study of T cell responses to AZD1222 COVID-19 vaccine. Here immunoSEQ multiplex PCR was the method, and the copy in TCRdb shows in-frame clones only, minus some. The data show over 100,000 clones, roughly 93% seen once. Sequenced here: peripheral blood, sampled 28 days after the second AZD1222 dose. All receptors come from an adult who received the AZD1222 COVID-19 vaccine.

The rearrangement joins TRBV20-1 to TRBJ2-1; D is uncertain. The CDR3 has 11 amino acids. Germline V gene lookup returns CDR1 DFQATT and CDR2 SNEGSKA (reference sequence). V was trimmed by 0 bases and J by 15 bases, leaving 12 bases between them. This chain's CDR3 is CSARDRRRGFF. Written as DNA, the CDR3 is TGCAGTGCTAGAGATAGACGACGAGGGTTCTTC.

This clone was found once. This chain links TRBV30 with TRBJ2-7; unclear D gene. Trimming left V 3 bases short and J 3 bases short, with 18 bases between. Per the germline V gene, CDR1 is GTSNPN and CDR2 is SVGIG (reference sequence). The CDR3 contains 15 residues. The CDR3 DNA follows: TGTGCCTGGAGCCCCGAAGGCAGGATCTACTACGAGCAGTACTTC. Amino acids: CAWSPEGRIYYEQYF.

This clone was seen only once. V is TRBV25-1 and J is TRBJ2-3; 7 bases align to TRBD1. Losses at the gene ends were 5 bases for V and 3 bases for J; bases not matched to a gene: 2. This CDR3 has 13 amino acids. The germline V gene encodes CDR1 MGHDK and CDR2 SYGVNS. CDR3 sequence: CASSKTGTDTQYF. CDR3 sequence (DNA): TGTGCCAGCAGTAAGACAGGGACAGATACGCAGTATTTT. The full variable domain, rest sourced from reference TRBV25-1 and TRBJ2-3, is EADIYQTPRYLVIGTGKKITLECSQTMGHDKMYWYQQDPGMELHLIHYSYGVNSTEKGDLSSESTVSRIRTEHFPLTLESARPSHTSQYLCASSKTGTDTQYFGPGTRLTVL.

V is TRBV6-5 and J is TRBJ1-5, with D hard to call. V lost 7 bases and J lost 2, with 12 bases in between. CDR1 and CDR2 from the germline V gene are MNHEY and SVGAGI. This CDR3 contains 14 residues. The CDR3 nucleotides read TGTGCCAGCATAGACTTTCTGGGCAATCAGCCCCAGCATTTT. It is translated as CASIDFLGNQPQHF.

The chain uses TRBV2 and TRBJ2-7; D is ambiguous. Germline V gene data show CDR1 as SNHLY and CDR2 as FYNNEI. CDR3 size: 12 residues. V gave up 6 bases and J gave up 4 bases, with 10 bases separating them. Here the CDR3 DNA reads TGTGCCAGCAGGGTGGGGATTTACGAGCAGTACTTC. Translating it yields CASRVGIYEQYF.

The V and J genes are TRBV19 and TRBJ1-1; TRBD1 matches 8 bases. CDR3 length: 16 residues. Germline CDR1 reads LNHDA; CDR2 reads SQIVND (reference sequence). V was clipped by 4 bases and J by 1 base; unmatched bases: 8. The CDR3 here is CASSNRDRQWNTEAFF. CDR3 in DNA: TGTGCCAGTAGTAACCGGGACAGGCAATGGAACACTGAAGCTTTCTTT. The full variable domain, rest sourced from reference TRBV19 and TRBJ1-1, is DGGITQSPKYLFRKEGQNVTLSCEQNLNHDAMYWYRQDPGQGLRLIYYSQIVNDFQKGDIAEGYSVSREKKESFPLTVTSAQKNPTAFYLCASSNRDRQWNTEAFFGQGTRLTVV.

The J gene is TRBJ1-6, the V gene TRBV7-9; no clear D gene. The CDR3 runs 13 residues. V lost 8 bases and J lost 6, with 11 bases in between. Germline V CDR1 and CDR2: SEHNR, FQNEAQ (reference sequence). CDR3 sequence: CASASGSNSPLHF. The CDR3 region has the DNA TGTGCCAGCGCTTCCGGGTCTAATTCACCCCTCCACTTT.

In DNA form, the CDR3 reads TGTGCCTGGAGTGTGGGTCCTGGGGGGGCGCAGTACTTC. Protein product: CAWSVGPGGAQYF. This chain connects TRBV30 to TRBJ2-7; maybe TRBD2 (7 bases). The V gene's germline CDR1 is GTSNPN and CDR2 SVGIG (reference sequence). V dropped 0 bases and J dropped 9 bases, with 15 bases sitting between them. There are 13 residues in the CDR3.

The table lists this clone with a few counts. This CDR3 is CAIRQGMEDEQFF. CDR3 bases: TGTGCCATCAGGCAGGGGATGGAGGATGAGCAGTTCTTC. The chain recombines TRBV10-3 with TRBJ2-1, with D possibly matching TRBD1 (6 bases). CDR1 is ENHRY, CDR2 SYGVKD, per germline. The CDR3 runs 13 residues. The V and J ends lost 6 bases and 8 bases respectively, with 14 bases between them.

The V and J genes are TRBV12-3 or TRBV12-4 and TRBJ1-2; D gene uncertain. The CDR3 covers 13 residues. V was pared by 3 bases and J by 2 bases, with 7 bases between. The CDR3 region is CASSFVSNYGYTF. CDR3 nucleotide sequence: TGTGCCAGCAGTTTTGTCAGCAACTATGGCTACACCTTC.

The CDR3 region has the DNA TGTGCCAGCTCGCTACGAATACAATCAACTCCGGAGGAAAAACTGTTTTTT. It specifies CASSLRIQSTPEEKLFF. The rearrangement joins TRBV27 to TRBJ1-4, with no clear D. Germline V gives CDR1 MNHEY, CDR2 SMNVEV (reference sequence). Trimming took 8 bases from V and 8 from J, leaving 27 bases between them. The CDR3 totals 17 residues. The full variable domain, rest sourced from reference TRBV27 and TRBJ1-4, is EAQVTQNPRYLITVTGKKLTVTCSQNMNHEYMSWYRQDPGLGLRQIYYSMNVEVTDKGDVPEGYKVSRKEKRNFPLILESPSPNQTSLYFCASSLRIQSTPEEKLFFGSGTQLSVL.

This sequence joins TRBV10-2 and TRBJ2-1; the D is unclear. V was shortened by 0 bases and J by 4 bases, with 10 bases between the two germline ends. The length of the CDR3 is 15 residues. Germline loops: CDR1 WSHSY, CDR2 SAAADI. The CDR3 DNA follows: TGCGCCAGCAGTGAGTCTAAACCCCCTTACAATGAGCAGTTCTTC. It yields the protein CASSESKPPYNEQFF.

The chain uses TRBV27 and TRBJ2-7; 10 bases are a match to TRBD1. V trimming: 4 bases; J trimming: 6 bases; junction bases outside the gene matches: 12. CDR3 length equals 16 residues. The germline V gene encodes CDR1 MNHEY and CDR2 SMNVEV (reference sequence). CDR3: CASSSWLGTGVSEQYF. For the CDR3, the DNA is TGTGCCAGCAGTTCCTGGTTGGGGACAGGGGTTTCCGAGCAGTACTTC.

This chain connects TRBV7-2 to TRBJ2-7; possible D gene TRBD1, 5 bases. Germline V lookup: CDR1 SGHTA, CDR2 FQGNSA. CDR3 size: 13 residues. V lost 5 bases and J lost 5, with 13 bases in between. The CDR3: CASSALRVHEQYF. Written as DNA, the CDR3 is TGTGCCAGCAGCGCCCTCAGGGTCCACGAGCAGTACTTC.

This clone was seen a few times. Written as DNA, the CDR3 is TGTGCCAGCAGTTTTGGGGCCCCCTACGAGCAGTACTTC. Residues: CASSFGAPYEQYF. The V and J genes are TRBV12-3 or TRBV12-4 and TRBJ2-7, with D tentatively TRBD1 (5 bases). The CDR3 spans 13 residues. V was trimmed by 3 bases and J by 2 bases, leaving 8 bases between them.

The chain joins TRBV18 to TRBJ1-3, with D perhaps matching TRBD1 (6 bases). This CDR3 is built from 16 residues. Trimming removed 2 bases from V and 0 bases from J, with 11 bases in between. Germline CDR1 and CDR2: KGHSH and LQKENI. CDR3: CASSPMGADSGNTIYF. CDR3 nucleotides: TGTGCCAGCTCACCAATGGGGGCCGACTCTGGAAACACCATATATTTT.

V is TRBV3-1 (or the pseudogene TRBV3-2) and J is TRBJ2-3; maybe TRBD2 (6 bases). Germline values: CDR1 LGHDT, CDR2 YNNKEL (reference sequence). Trimming shortened V by 5 bases and J by 2 bases, and 23 bases separated the two germline ends. This CDR3 is built from 18 residues. CDR3 region: CASSKGLPLFLYTDTQYF. DNA of the CDR3: TGTGCCAGCAGCAAGGGACTCCCTCTGTTTTTATACACAGATACGCAGTATTTT.

The rearrangement links TRBV28 to TRBJ2-7; TRBD2 aligns across 8 bases. Germline values: CDR1 MDHEN, CDR2 SYDVKM. V lost 6 bases and J lost 5; bases outside the gene matches: 12. This CDR3 is 15 amino acids long. CDR3 bases: TGTGCCAGCAGGGGTAGCGGGACAAGTTTCGACGAGCAGTACTTC. It encodes CASRGSGTSFDEQYF.

The genes are TRBV1 and TRBJ1-5; the table's D call of TRBD1 was not tested on the DNA. TRBV1 is a known pseudogene. The CDR3 runs 15 residues. CDR3 protein: CTSSQATGGHQPQHF. In DNA, the CDR3 is TGCACCAGCAGCCAAGCAACAGGGGGCCATCAGCCCCAGCATTTT.

This rearrangement joins TRBV5-1 to TRBJ2-7; D gene unclear. The CDR3 extends over 13 amino acids. From germline, CDR1 is SGHRS and CDR2 YFSETQ. V dropped 0 bases and J dropped 2 bases, with 6 bases sitting between them. Here the CDR3 reads CASSLDSTYEQYF. In DNA, the CDR3 is TGCGCCAGCAGCTTGGACAGCACCTACGAGCAGTACTTC.

In DNA form, the CDR3 reads TGTGCCAGCAGGGAATCCAGGGGAACTTTCTTT. Its translation: CASRESRGTFF. The chain recombines TRBV12-3 or TRBV12-4 with TRBJ1-1; possible D gene TRBD1, 6 bases. The CDR3 consists of 11 residues. With 6 bases removed from V and 12 bases from J, the gap between germline ends came to 14 bases.

The chain joins TRBV5-4 to TRBJ1-2, with a tentative D call TRBD1 (6 bases). Germline assignment: CDR1 SGHNT and CDR2 YYREEE (reference sequence). The germline V and J ends were trimmed by 4 bases and 2 bases, with 9 bases remaining between them. There are 13 residues in the CDR3. The CDR3 DNA sequence: TGTGCCAGCAGCGACACAGGGAACTATGGCTACACCTTC. Translating it yields CASSDTGNYGYTF.

CDR3 in amino acids: CASSLTRENYNEQFF. The CDR3 nucleotides are TGTGCCAGCAGTTTGACGCGGGAGAACTACAATGAGCAGTTCTTC. V gene TRBV27 combines with J gene TRBJ2-1; 7 nucleotides match TRBD2. Germline CDR1 reads MNHEY; CDR2 reads SMNVEV (reference sequence). This CDR3 comprises 15 residues. The V gene end was trimmed by 3 bases and the J gene end by 3 bases; junction bases not matched to a gene: 5.

The chain links TRBV5-5 to TRBJ1-2, with D perhaps matching TRBD1 (5 bases). The CDR3 sequence is 13 residues long. CDR1 SGHKS and CDR2 YYEKEE come from the germline V gene (reference sequence). V gave up 4 bases and J gave up 7 bases, with 14 bases separating them. The CDR3 DNA is TGTGCCAGCAGCCGTGGGGAGGGGATTGGCTACACCTTC. It encodes CASSRGEGIGYTF.

The J gene is TRBJ1-3, the V gene TRBV5-1, with D possibly matching TRBD1 (5 bases). The CDR3 runs 15 residues. Germline-derived CDR1 and CDR2 are SGHRS and YFSETQ. Trimming removed 3 bases at V and 0 bases at J, with 10 bases between. The CDR3 nucleotides are TGCGCCAGCAGCTCTGACAGAGCCTCTGGAAACACCATATATTTT. This encodes CASSSDRASGNTIYF.

V gene TRBV15 combines with J gene TRBJ2-1; D is undetermined. V shed 0 bases and J shed 4 bases, with 10 bases lying between them. This CDR3 comprises 15 residues. Germline loops: CDR1 LNHNV, CDR2 YYDKDF (reference sequence). CDR3 sequence: CATSRESFGYNEQFF. The CDR3 DNA sequence: TGTGCCACCAGCAGAGAGAGCTTCGGGTACAATGAGCAGTTCTTC.

V is TRBV27 and J is TRBJ2-1, with 7 bases fitting TRBD2. The CDR3 is made up of 17 amino acids. After removal of 5 bases from V and 3 bases from J, the junction contained 13 bases not matched to a gene. CDR1 is MNHEY, CDR2 SMNVEV, per germline (reference sequence). The chain's CDR3 is CASSKLGGDLDYNEQFF. The CDR3, as DNA: TGTGCCAGCAGTAAATTGGGGGGGGACCTGGACTACAATGAGCAGTTCTTC.

On this clone: At one end, the junction sequence differs from germline, possibly due to a read error. The J gene is TRBJ2-1, the V gene TRBV6-4; 9 bases are a match to TRBD2. There are 16 residues in the CDR3. Germline V gene data show CDR1 as MRHNA and CDR2 as SNTAGT. DNA of the CDR3: TGTGCCAGCAGTCCTCAAGCGGGAGGCTCCAACAATGAGCAGTTCTTC. This gives the protein CASSPQAGGSNNEQFF.

The rearrangement joins TRBV9 to TRBJ2-2; either TRBD1 or TRBD2 may fit D (6 bases each). Germline assignment: CDR1 SGDLS and CDR2 YYNGEE. V gave up 4 bases and J gave up 4 bases, with 17 bases separating them. The CDR3 runs to 16 residues. CDR3 coding DNA: TGTGCCAGCAGCCCCGAGGGGGGACTCACCACCGGGGAGCTGTTTTTT. Translation gives CASSPEGGLTTGELFF.